This T cell receptor (beta chain) is from a study of CD8 T cells in Susac syndrome. When the RNA was reverse transcribed, random hexamers were used with an input of roughly 0.5 to 1 ug. The CDR3 of TCR beta was amplified by immunoSEQ multiplex PCR across 54 Vbeta and 13 Jbeta. From the immunoSEQ multiplex PCR reads, TCRdb called clonotypes with MiXCR, one entry per CDR3 protein. The table shows some 200,000 distinct CDR3 sequences, with 85% to 95% occurring only once. CDR1 MDHEN and CDR2 SYDVKM come from the germline V gene. The CDR3 sequence is 14 residues long. With 8 bases removed from V and 10 bases from J, the gap between germline ends came to 20 bases.

Sequences were obtained from CD8+ T cells from PBMCs. The clonotype comes from a human donor with Susac syndrome. The genes are TRBV28 and TRBJ1-4; D not certain. The CDR3 protein is CASSGIQNALKLFF. CDR3 sequence (DNA): TGTGCCAGCTCTGGGATCCAAAATGCGCTAAAACTGTTTTTT.